One sample yielded the 22 T cell receptor beta chains listed below, sequenced in a study of T-cell memory formation after mild COVID-19. TCRdb reprocessed the 5' RACE reads with MiXCR, giving one entry per CDR3 protein. The repertoire consists of over 350,000 distinct CDR3 sequences, with around a sixth occurring once and the leading ten covering about a fifth. The material sequenced was PBMCs or a T cell subset sorted from them (not recorded which). The source is a man aged 18 to 29 who had mild COVID-19 (a few samples of this study predate the infection). Cell type and time point are not known.

This clonotype was found a few times. V and J are TRBV7-9 and TRBJ2-5; TRBD2 agrees at 7 bases. Per germline, CDR1 SEHNR and CDR2 FQNEAQ (reference sequence). This CDR3 region has 16 residues. V shed 5 bases, J shed 0 bases, and the junction held 9 bases outside the gene matches. The CDR3 DNA reads TGTGCCAGCAGCCCACGGCCTAGCGGCAACCAAGAGACCCAGTACTTC. The encoded protein is CASSPRPSGNQETQYF.

V is TRBV29-1 and J is TRBJ1-3; D not resolved. Germline values: CDR1 SQVTM, CDR2 ANQGSEA. The CDR3 has 14 residues. Trimming took 6 bases from V and 4 from J, leaving 16 bases between them. The CDR3 here is CSVTTGAWGNTIYF. DNA for the CDR3: TGCAGCGTGACGACGGGAGCATGGGGAAACACCATATATTTT.

This clonotype was observed a few times. The rearrangement links TRBV7-9 to TRBJ1-5, with TRBD1 matching 7 bases. The CDR3 has 19 amino acids. The V gene's germline CDR1 is SEHNR and CDR2 FQNEAQ (reference sequence). After removal of 5 bases from V and 0 bases from J, the junction contained 16 bases not matched to a gene. The CDR3 region has the DNA TGTGCCAGCAGCAACCCGGTAGGGGACAGTTTAGATAGCAATCAGCCCCAGCATTTT. Amino acid sequence: CASSNPVGDSLDSNQPQHF. Full variable domain (outside the CDR3, taken from reference TRBV7-9 and TRBJ1-5): DTGVSQNPRHKITKRGQNVTFRCDPISEHNRLYWYRQTLGQGPEFLTYFQNEAQLEKSRLLSDRFSAERPKGSFSTLEIQRTEQGDSAMYLCASSNPVGDSLDSNQPQHFGDGTRLSIL.

This clonotype showed up many times. The V gene is TRBV5-1, the J gene TRBJ1-1, with D possibly matching TRBD1 (6 bases). Germline V gene data show CDR1 as SGHRS and CDR2 as YFSETQ. Trimming shortened V by 1 base and J by 0 bases, and 7 bases separated the two germline ends. This CDR3 comprises 14 residues. The CDR3 DNA follows: TGCGCCAGCAGCTTGACAGGGATGAACACTGAAGCTTTCTTT. It is translated as CASSLTGMNTEAFF.

The chain combines TRBV20-1 with TRBJ2-1; possibly TRBD1 or TRBD2 for D (6 bases each). The CDR3 contains 15 residues. Per the germline V gene, CDR1 is DFQATT and CDR2 is SNEGSKA (reference sequence). V lost 6 bases and J 6 bases, leaving 21 bases between the germline ends. CDR3 amino acids: CSAEMGGRYLNEQFF. CDR3 bases: TGCAGTGCGGAAATGGGGGGCCGGTATCTCAATGAGCAGTTCTTC.

A remark on this clonotype: A much larger clonotype is one base distant, so this may be a read error. The rearrangement links TRBV6-6 to TRBJ1-1; TRBD1 might be the D (5 bases). Between the trimmed V and J ends, which lost 0 bases and 0 bases, there was a span of 8 bases. CDR1 MNHNY and CDR2 SVGAGI come from the germline V gene (reference sequence). The length of the CDR3 is 15 residues. In DNA form, the CDR3 reads TGTGCCAGCAGTTACTCGGGGGGGATGAACACTGAAGCTTTCTTT. Protein sequence: CASSYSGGMNTEAFF.

This clonotype showed up just a few times. The chain combines TRBV12-3 or TRBV12-4 with TRBJ2-5, with D perhaps matching TRBD2 (6 bases). The CDR3 loop spans 15 amino acids. With 5 bases removed from V and 0 bases from J, the gap between germline ends came to 13 bases. CDR3 bases: TGTGCCAGCAGTCTTGGCCGGGACTACCAAGAGACCCAGTACTTC. Translation gives CASSLGRDYQETQYF.

This clonotype has only a few counts. This sequence joins TRBV6-5 and TRBJ2-1; no clear D. This CDR3 contains 15 residues. Germline CDR1 is MNHEY and CDR2 is SVGAGI. The germline V and J ends were trimmed by 0 bases and 6 bases, with 12 bases remaining between them. The CDR3 sequence is CASSYSGSIFNEQFF. The CDR3 bases are TGTGCCAGCAGTTACTCGGGGTCCATTTTCAATGAGCAGTTCTTC.

The chain recombines TRBV9 with TRBJ2-1, with D possibly being TRBD1 or TRBD2 (5 bases each). V was trimmed by 4 bases and J by 6 bases, leaving 17 bases between them. Germline assignment: CDR1 SGDLS and CDR2 YYNGEE. CDR3 length: 15 residues. In nucleotides, the CDR3 is TGTGCCAGCAGCCGCGACAGCCCCGGGATCAATGAGCAGTTCTTC. It specifies CASSRDSPGINEQFF.

This clonotype was observed a few times. This chain uses TRBV7-2 with TRBJ2-3, with D tentatively TRBD1 (6 bases). The CDR3 extends over 14 amino acids. Germline CDR1 and CDR2: SGHTA and FQGNSA. V gave up 2 bases and J gave up 4 bases, with 10 bases separating them. Written as DNA, the CDR3 is TGTGCCAGCAGCTTACAGGGGACGGCAGATACGCAGTATTTT. The encoded protein is CASSLQGTADTQYF.

Only a few counts were recorded for this clonotype. This chain connects TRBV4-1 to TRBJ2-1, with 9 bases aligning to TRBD2. After removal of 0 bases from V and 9 bases from J, the junction contained 12 bases not matched to a gene. Germline CDR1 reads MGHRA; CDR2 reads YSYEKL. The CDR3 is made up of 17 amino acids. The CDR3 DNA is TGCGCCAGCAGCCAAGAGGTCCCAGCGGGGGGACTTGGTGAGCAGTTCTTC. This encodes CASSQEVPAGGLGEQFF.

The CDR3 DNA reads as TGTGCCAGCAGTTCGCAAACCTGGACCCAGCATTTT. Translating it yields CASSSQTWTQHF. V is TRBV28 and J is TRBJ1-5; no clear D. The CDR3 sequence is 12 residues long. V lost 4 bases and J 11 bases, leaving 12 bases between the germline ends. Germline V CDR1 and CDR2: MDHEN, SYDVKM.

This clonotype showed up just a few times. This chain uses TRBV5-1 with TRBJ2-3, with D tentatively TRBD2 (6 bases). Germline CDR1 and CDR2: SGHRS and YFSETQ. Between the trimmed V and J ends, which lost 4 bases and 4 bases, there was a span of 19 bases. This CDR3 has 16 residues. CDR3 nucleotides: TGCGCCAGCAGCCGCCATGAAGGAGGGCGGCCAGATACGCAGTATTTT. This codes for CASSRHEGGRPDTQYF.

This clonotype has just a few counts. This chain uses TRBV4-3 with TRBJ2-3; 10 bases agree with TRBD2. The CDR3 has 17 residues. CDR1 and CDR2 from the germline V gene are LGHNA and YSLEER. J lost 3 bases, V lost 5 bases, and 11 bases had no gene match. CDR3 protein: CASSGASGGSLTDTQYF. Written as DNA, the CDR3 is TGCGCCAGCAGCGGGGCTAGCGGGGGCTCCCTGACAGATACGCAGTATTTT.

The chain has TRBV27 and TRBJ1-5; possibly TRBD1 for D (6 bases). This CDR3 region has 16 residues. Germline V lookup: CDR1 MNHEY, CDR2 SMNVEV (reference sequence). Trimming left V 3 bases short and J 3 bases short, with 15 bases between. CDR3: CASSLGGAIFNQPQHF. DNA for the CDR3: TGTGCCAGCAGTTTGGGGGGGGCTATTTTCAATCAGCCCCAGCATTTT.

This chain connects TRBV7-2 to TRBJ2-7; D unclear. Per germline, CDR1 SGHTA and CDR2 FQGNSA. Trimming removed 6 bases at V and 3 bases at J, with 12 bases between. The CDR3 contains 13 residues. Here the CDR3 DNA reads TGTGCCAGCAGTGGGTTTCCCCTCTACGAGCAGTACGTC. Translation: CASSGFPLYEQYV.

This chain links TRBV5-1 with TRBJ2-2; 7 bases line up with TRBD1. The CDR3 spans 15 residues. The V gene end was trimmed by 1 base and the J gene end by 3 bases; junction bases not matched to a gene: 3. CDR1 is SGHRS and CDR2 is YFSETQ in the germline V gene. For the CDR3, the DNA is TGCGCCAGCAGCTTGATCCAGGGGGACACCGGGGAGCTGTTTTTT. Amino acids: CASSLIQGDTGELFF.

This clonotype came up a few times. V gene TRBV7-3 combines with J gene TRBJ2-1; weak D call: TRBD2 (5 bases). The germline V gene has CDR1 SGHTA and CDR2 FQGTGA. The V end lost 2 bases, the J end lost 11 bases, and 7 bases lay between the germline ends. This CDR3 spans 11 amino acids. The CDR3 DNA sequence: TGTGCCAGCAGCTTAGGCGGGCAGCAGTTCTTC. This sequence encodes CASSLGGQQFF.

CDR3 sequence reads: CASSQGAVYQFF. The CDR3 bases are TGTGCCAGCAGCCAAGGGGCGGTCTATCAGTTCTTC. This chain links TRBV3-1 with TRBJ2-1; D ambiguous. Trimming removed 1 base at V and 13 bases at J, with 11 bases between. Germline V gene lookup returns CDR1 LGHDT and CDR2 YNNKEL (reference sequence). This CDR3 spans 12 amino acids.

This clonotype was found a few times. V gene TRBV20-1 combines with J gene TRBJ2-3; tentatively, D is TRBD1 or TRBD2 (5 bases each). CDR3 length: 14 amino acids. From germline, CDR1 is DFQATT and CDR2 SNEGSKA (reference sequence). Trimming pared 6 bases from V and 2 bases from J, leaving 15 bases between. CDR3 residues: CSAGRDGLTDTQYF. CDR3 in DNA: TGCAGTGCAGGCCGGGACGGACTCACAGATACGCAGTATTTT.

This clonotype came up a few times. The genes are TRBV12-3 or TRBV12-4 and TRBJ1-4, with TRBD1 matching over 10 bases. After removal of 4 bases from V and 7 bases from J, the junction contained 6 bases not matched to a gene. The CDR3 extends over 15 amino acids. CDR3 bases: TGTGCCAGCAGTTCTGAGACAGGGGGCTTTGAAAAACTGTTTTTT. Its translation is CASSSETGGFEKLFF.

This clonotype occurred a few times. The chain couples TRBV18 to TRBJ1-2; 10 nucleotides line up with TRBD1. The CDR3 length is 15 residues. Trimming cost V 3 bases and J 7 bases; bases outside gene matches: 8. CDR1 and CDR2 (germline): KGHSH, LQKENI. CDR3 nucleotides: TGTGCCAGCTCACCGAGGACAGGGGGAAGTGGTGGCTACACCTTC. It codes for CASSPRTGGSGGYTF.